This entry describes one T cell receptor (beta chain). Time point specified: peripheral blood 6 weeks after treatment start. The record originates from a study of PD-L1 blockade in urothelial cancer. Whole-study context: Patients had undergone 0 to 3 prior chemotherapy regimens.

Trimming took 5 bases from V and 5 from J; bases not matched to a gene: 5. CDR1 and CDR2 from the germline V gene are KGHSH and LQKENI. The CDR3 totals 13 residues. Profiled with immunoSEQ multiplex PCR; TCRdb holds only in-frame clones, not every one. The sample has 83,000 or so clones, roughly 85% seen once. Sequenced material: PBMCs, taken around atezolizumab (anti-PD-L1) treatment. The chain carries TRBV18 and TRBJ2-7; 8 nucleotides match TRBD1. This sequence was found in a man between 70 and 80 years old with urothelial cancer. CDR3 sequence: CASSVTGGHEQYF. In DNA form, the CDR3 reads TGTGCCAGCTCAGTTACAGGGGGGCACGAGCAGTACTTC.